The 32 T cell receptor beta chains below were found in one sample sequenced in a study of cytomegalovirus exposure and HLA in healthy donors. Primers included in the PCR were 60 Vbeta and 13 Jbeta primers. Here immunoSEQ multiplex PCR was the method, and the copy in TCRdb shows in-frame clones only, minus some. The profile shows under 150,000 clones, 70% to 85% of them singletons. The sample consisted of PBMCs. These receptors originate from a boy between 2 and 15 years old in good health and CMV-seronegative.

The V gene is TRBV14, the J gene TRBJ1-4; D is unclear. V lost 4 bases and J 2 bases, leaving 17 bases between the germline ends. The CDR3 has 17 amino acids. Germline-derived CDR1 and CDR2 are SGHDN and FVKESK. Here the CDR3 DNA reads TGTGCCAGCAGCCTCTTCGCGGGGTCGGTGACTAATGAAAAACTGTTTTTT. Translating it yields CASSLFAGSVTNEKLFF.

Only one count was recorded for this clone. The chain joins TRBV30 to TRBJ2-7; 10 bases are shared with TRBD1. Germline V CDR1 and CDR2: GTSNPN, SVGIG (reference sequence). This CDR3 spans 15 amino acids. Unmatched junction bases numbered 7, after V lost 3 bases and J lost 2 bases. CDR3 DNA: TGTGCCTGGAGGGAGACCGGGACAGGGGCCTACGAGCAGTACTTC. Translated: CAWRETGTGAYEQYF.

V gene TRBV19 combines with J gene TRBJ2-5, with 7 bases that match TRBD2. CDR3 length: 13 amino acids. The J segment lost 5 bases and the V segment lost 5 bases, leaving 5 bases of the junction unmatched. In germline, CDR1 is LNHDA, CDR2 SQIVND (reference sequence). CDR3 in DNA: TGTGCCAGTAGTCCGGGGGGATTGGAGACCCAGTACTTC. Translation: CASSPGGLETQYF.

This clone was observed a single time. The chain is built from TRBV5-1 and TRBJ2-5, with TRBD2 matching over 12 bases. The CDR3 totals 16 residues. V dropped 2 bases and J dropped 5; count of bases not matched to a gene: 7. Germline lookup yields CDR1 SGHRS and CDR2 YFSETQ. The CDR3 DNA reads TGCGCCAGCAGCTTCGCCTCAACTAGCGGGGGGGAGACCCAGTACTTC. Translating gives CASSFASTSGGETQYF.

The chain uses TRBV6-1 and TRBJ2-4; 9 bases are a match to TRBD1. The trim removed 3 bases at V and 6 bases at J, leaving 0 bases unmatched. CDR1 is MNHNS, CDR2 SASEGT, per germline. This CDR3 spans 13 amino acids. CDR3 amino acids: CASSEGQGNIQYF. CDR3 bases: TGTGCCAGCAGTGAGGGACAGGGAAACATTCAGTACTTC.

The V gene is TRBV4-3, the J gene TRBJ2-3; 11 bases agree with TRBD2. Germline CDR1 is LGHNA and CDR2 is YSLEER. With V trimmed by 3 bases and J by 0 bases, 8 bases remained unmatched. The CDR3 contains 18 residues. The CDR3 DNA is TGCGCCAGCAGCCAGGACCTAGCGGGGGGCGTAAGCACAGATACGCAGTATTTT. Its translation is CASSQDLAGGVSTDTQYF.

The rearrangement links TRBV19 to TRBJ2-2; possible D gene TRBD1, 6 bases. The CDR3 sequence is 14 residues long. Germline CDR1 reads LNHDA; CDR2 reads SQIVND (reference sequence). V lost 7 bases to trimming and J lost 7 bases, with 16 bases between them. For the CDR3, the DNA is TGTGCCAGTACCCTCCAGGGGCAGGGCGGGGAGCTGTTTTTT. It codes for CASTLQGQGGELFF.

The sample holds one count of this clone. The chain links TRBV15 to TRBJ1-2; 8 bases line up with TRBD1. Looked up from germline, CDR1 is LNHNV and CDR2 is YYDKDF (reference sequence). This CDR3 contains 15 residues. V gave up 5 bases and J gave up 5 bases; unmatched junction bases: 10. CDR3 sequence: CATSPWTGQGYGYTF. The CDR3 DNA reads as TGTGCCACCAGCCCTTGGACAGGGCAAGGGTATGGCTACACCTTC.

This clone occurred once. J is TRBJ2-1 and V is TRBV5-4; D gene uncertain. CDR1 SGHNT and CDR2 YYREEE come from the germline V gene (reference sequence). The CDR3 extends over 15 amino acids. Between the trimmed V and J ends, which lost 5 bases and 6 bases, there was a span of 18 bases. The chain's CDR3 is CASSSSVARRNEQFF. CDR3 in DNA: TGTGCCAGCAGTTCCAGCGTCGCTCGGCGCAATGAGCAGTTCTTC.

The gene calls are TRBV18 and TRBJ1-4; the match to TRBD1 covers 7 bases. The germline gives CDR1 KGHSH, CDR2 LQKENI. V was clipped by 3 bases and J by 1 base; unmatched bases: 2. The CDR3 is 15 residues long. Here the CDR3 reads CASSPRTGTNEKLFF. CDR3 DNA: TGTGCCAGCTCACCCCGGACAGGAACTAATGAAAAACTGTTTTTT.

This chain connects TRBV5-1 to TRBJ2-7; weak D call: TRBD2 (5 bases). V gave up 0 bases and J gave up 2 bases, with 9 bases separating them. CDR1 is SGHRS, CDR2 YFSETQ, per germline. This CDR3 region has 14 residues. CDR3 in DNA: TGCGCCAGCAGCTTGGAAGGGAGTACCTACGAGCAGTACTTC. Translated, it gives CASSLEGSTYEQYF.

This clone was seen only a few times. J is TRBJ1-3 and V is TRBV7-2; D might be TRBD1 (5 bases). CDR1 is SGHTA, CDR2 FQGNSA, per germline. The CDR3 spans 15 residues. Between the trimmed V and J ends, which lost 4 bases and 2 bases, there was a span of 12 bases. CDR3 region: CASSSQGHTGNTIYF. The CDR3, as DNA: TGTGCCAGCAGCTCTCAAGGACACACTGGAAACACCATATATTTT. The complete variable domain, with remaining parts taken from reference TRBV7-2 and TRBJ1-3, reads GAGVSQSPSNKVTEKGKDVELRCDPISGHTALYWYRQSLGQGLEFLIYFQGNSAPDKSGLPSDRFSAERTGGSVSTLTIQRTQQEDSAVYLCASSSQGHTGNTIYFGEGSWLTVV.

This clone was seen a few times. The chain combines TRBV7-9 with TRBJ1-1, with 7 nucleotides matching TRBD1. This CDR3 has 15 amino acids. V was pared by 7 bases and J by 4 bases, with 12 bases of the junction left unmatched. The germline CDR1 and CDR2 sequences are SEHNR and FQNEAQ (reference sequence). The CDR3 DNA sequence: TGTGCCAGCAAGAAGACAGGGATAAGCGGCACTGAAGCTTTCTTT. Amino acids: CASKKTGISGTEAFF.

The chain couples TRBV25-1 to TRBJ1-6; 7 bases are shared with TRBD1. Germline V gene data show CDR1 as MGHDK and CDR2 as SYGVNS. The CDR3 has 14 amino acids. The ends lost 3 bases at V and 6 bases at J; junction bases unmatched: 2. In DNA, the CDR3 is TGTGCCAGCAGTGAGTACAGGGGTAATTCACCCCTCCACTTT. Translated: CASSEYRGNSPLHF. The full variable domain, its missing parts supplied by reference TRBV25-1 and TRBJ1-6, is EADIYQTPRYLVIGTGKKITLECSQTMGHDKMYWYQQDPGMELHLIHYSYGVNSTEKGDLSSESTVSRIRTEHFPLTLESARPSHTSQYLCASSEYRGNSPLHFGNGTRLTVT.

The V and J genes are TRBV6-4 and TRBJ2-7, with TRBD2 matching over 8 bases. CDR1 is MRHNA and CDR2 is SNTAGT in the germline V gene. The ends lost 9 bases at V and 4 bases at J; junction bases unmatched: 8. This CDR3 contains 13 residues. In DNA form, the CDR3 reads TGTGCCAGTTCCGGGACTAGTTTATACGAGCAGTACTTC. Amino acid sequence: CASSGTSLYEQYF.

The CDR3: CASSGKSPTRHNEQFF. The CDR3, as DNA: TGTGCCAGCAGTGGCAAATCCCCCACTAGGCACAATGAGCAGTTCTTC. The rearrangement uses TRBV25-1 and TRBJ2-1, with D possibly TRBD2 on 5 matching bases. Germline lookup yields CDR1 MGHDK and CDR2 SYGVNS. V lost 4 bases, J lost 5 bases, and 18 bases lay in between. This CDR3 comprises 16 residues. Filled out from reference TRBV25-1 and TRBJ2-1, the complete variable domain reads EADIYQTPRYLVIGTGKKITLECSQTMGHDKMYWYQQDPGMELHLIHYSYGVNSTEKGDLSSESTVSRIRTEHFPLTLESARPSHTSQYLCASSGKSPTRHNEQFFGPGTRLTVL.

Here the CDR3 DNA reads TGTGCCAGCAGTGGGCTAGCGGGAACCTACGAGCAGTACGTC. Protein: CASSGLAGTYEQYV. The chain is built from TRBV2 and TRBJ2-7, with 9 bases fitting TRBD2. Trimming cost V 4 bases and J 2 bases; bases outside gene matches: 3. The CDR3 is 14 residues long. In germline, CDR1 is SNHLY, CDR2 FYNNEI.

The chain links TRBV29-1 to TRBJ2-2; 10 positions agree with TRBD2. CDR1 SQVTM and CDR2 ANQGSEA come from the germline V gene. V shed 1 base, J shed 6 bases, and the junction held 11 bases outside the gene matches. The CDR3 is made up of 17 amino acids. The CDR3: CSVEGYDTSGIPGELFF. Here the CDR3 DNA reads TGCAGCGTTGAAGGATATGATACTAGCGGGATTCCCGGGGAGCTGTTTTTT.

J is TRBJ2-3 and V is TRBV5-1, with 7 bases fitting TRBD1. This CDR3 spans 17 amino acids. The germline CDR1 and CDR2 sequences are SGHRS and YFSETQ. With 1 base clipped from V and 4 bases from J, the junction kept 12 bases outside the gene matches. Here the CDR3 reads CASSLITGVIFADTQYF. The CDR3 DNA sequence: TGCGCCAGCAGCTTGATAACAGGGGTGATTTTTGCAGATACGCAGTATTTT.

This clone was observed a few times. The chain recombines TRBV6-4 with TRBJ2-1, with D tentatively TRBD2 (6 bases). The germline V and J ends were trimmed by 3 bases and 5 bases, with 11 bases remaining between them. From germline, CDR1 is MRHNA and CDR2 SNTAGT. This CDR3 has 14 amino acids. The CDR3: CASSEEGGNNEQFF. CDR3 DNA: TGTGCCAGCAGTGAGGAGGGCGGGAACAATGAGCAGTTCTTC.

This rearrangement joins TRBV4-3 to TRBJ2-1; TRBD2 agrees at 12 bases. The CDR3 is 17 amino acids. V lost 4 bases and J lost 4; bases outside the gene matches: 8. Germline lookup yields CDR1 LGHNA and CDR2 YSLEER. CDR3 in amino acids: CASSPDLAGGPYNEQFF. CDR3 bases: TGCGCCAGCAGCCCCGATCTAGCGGGGGGGCCATACAATGAGCAGTTCTTC.

The chain combines TRBV19 with TRBJ2-1; D is undetermined. The V and J ends lost 2 bases and 5 bases respectively, with 4 bases between them. This CDR3 has 12 residues. CDR1 and CDR2 from the germline V gene are LNHDA and SQIVND (reference sequence). CDR3 coding DNA: TGTGCCAGTAGTATACAGAACAATGAGCAGTTCTTC. Protein product: CASSIQNNEQFF. The variable domain in full, completed from reference TRBV19 and TRBJ2-1, reads DGGITQSPKYLFRKEGQNVTLSCEQNLNHDAMYWYRQDPGQGLRLIYYSQIVNDFQKGDIAEGYSVSREKKESFPLTVTSAQKNPTAFYLCASSIQNNEQFFGPGTRLTVL.

This rearrangement joins TRBV13 to TRBJ2-3, with D hard to call. The CDR3 loop spans 16 amino acids. V lost 0 bases and J lost 0, with 10 bases in between. Germline V gene data show CDR1 as PRHDT and CDR2 as FYEKMQ (reference sequence). CDR3 in amino acids: CASSLGQTSSTDTQYF. The DNA for the CDR3 is TGTGCCAGCAGCTTAGGCCAAACTTCTAGCACAGATACGCAGTATTTT. Variable domain in full (rest from reference TRBV13 and TRBJ2-3): AAGVIQSPRHLIKEKRETATLKCYPIPRHDTVYWYQQGPGQDPQFLISFYEKMQSDKGSIPDRFSAQQFSDYHSELNMSSLELGDSALYFCASSLGQTSSTDTQYFGPGTRLTVL.

This sequence joins TRBV5-1 and TRBJ2-3; 7 bases line up with TRBD1. From germline, CDR1 is SGHRS and CDR2 YFSETQ. V shed 0 bases, J shed 6 bases, and the junction held 10 bases outside the gene matches. The CDR3 extends over 16 amino acids. The CDR3 nucleotides read TGCGCCAGCAGCTTGGCCCGAGCAGGGGGTAGGGATACGCAGTATTTT. Residues: CASSLARAGGRDTQYF.

The chain joins TRBV7-9 to TRBJ2-5; 9 nucleotides align to TRBD2. Germline CDR1 is SEHNR and CDR2 is FQNEAQ (reference sequence). Unmatched junction bases numbered 4, after V lost 1 base and J lost 4 bases. This CDR3 spans 15 amino acids. The CDR3 sequence is CASSLGGGASETQYF. The CDR3 DNA sequence: TGTGCCAGCAGCTTAGGCGGGGGGGCCTCAGAGACCCAGTACTTC.

The gene calls are TRBV19 and TRBJ2-1; D not resolved. The CDR3 is made up of 12 amino acids. V was clipped by 4 bases and J by 4 bases, with 5 bases between them. Germline values: CDR1 LNHDA, CDR2 SQIVND (reference sequence). In DNA form, the CDR3 reads TGTGCCAGTAGTACCCTTTACAATGAGCAGTTCTTC. Protein product: CASSTLYNEQFF.

The genes are TRBV7-2 and TRBJ1-1; unclear D gene. CDR1 and CDR2 from the germline V gene are SGHTA and FQGNSA. The CDR3 contains 13 residues. Trimming shortened V by 1 base and J by 5 bases, and 8 bases separated the two germline ends. The CDR3 loop reads CASSLGWRTEAFF. The CDR3 DNA follows: TGTGCCAGCAGCTTAGGGTGGAGGACTGAAGCTTTCTTT.

The CDR3 nucleotides are TGTGCCAGCAGCCATGAGAGAGCGGGGGGGCCATCAGATACGCAGTATTTT. Its protein product is CASSHERAGGPSDTQYF. The chain couples TRBV4-2 to TRBJ2-3, with 10 bases lining up with TRBD2. Looked up from germline, CDR1 is LGHNA and CDR2 is YNFKEQ. J was trimmed by 4 bases and V by 3 bases; bases with no gene match: 10. The CDR3 covers 17 residues.

This chain links TRBV28 with TRBJ2-3; TRBD2 aligns across 13 bases. Looked up from germline, CDR1 is MDHEN and CDR2 is SYDVKM. The junction had 3 bases not matched to a gene; V was cut back by 9 bases and J by 6 bases. This CDR3 spans 13 amino acids. DNA for the CDR3: TGTGCCAGGGGACTAGCGGGATACGATACGCAGTATTTT. This encodes CARGLAGYDTQYF.

The rearrangement uses TRBV5-8 and TRBJ2-1; no reliable D call. The CDR3 is 15 amino acids. Germline CDR1 is SGHTS and CDR2 is YDEGEE. The V end was cut by 3 bases, the J end by 0 bases, with 10 bases between. The CDR3 DNA sequence: TGTGCCAGCAGCTGGAGTGTAAGCTCCTACAATGAGCAGTTCTTC. Translating gives CASSWSVSSYNEQFF. Based on the CDR3 plus reference TRBV5-8 and TRBJ2-1, the full variable domain is EAGVTQSPTHLIKTRGQQATLRCSPISGHTSVYWYQQALGLGLQFLLWYDEGEERNRGNFPPRFSGRQFPNYSSELNVNALELEDSALYLCASSWSVSSYNEQFFGPGTRLTVL.

V usage is TRBV7-6 and J usage is TRBJ2-3; D perhaps matches TRBD2 (5 bases). V lost 3 bases, J lost 6 bases, and 10 bases lay in between. CDR3 length: 13 amino acids. The V gene's germline CDR1 is SGHVS and CDR2 FNYEAQ. The CDR3 coding sequence is TGTGCCAGCAGCTTCGGGGTTTCGGATACGCAGTATTTT. Its translation is CASSFGVSDTQYF.

The chain combines TRBV28 with TRBJ2-1, with a tentative D call TRBD1 (6 bases). The CDR3 sequence is 15 residues long. Trimming left V 6 bases short and J 5 bases short, with 17 bases between. Germline-derived CDR1 and CDR2 are MDHEN and SYDVKM. As DNA, the CDR3 is TGTGCCAGCAGCCACCGAGGGGGATTCGACAATGAGCAGTTCTTC. Its protein is CASSHRGGFDNEQFF.